The 6 T cell receptor beta chains below all came from one sample that was sequenced in a study of CD8+ T cells in alopecia areata. Sample treatment: oral pan-JAK inhibitor, 5-10 mg twice daily. TCR sequencing used cDNA made by reverse transcription of extracted RNA. The table came from immunoSEQ multiplex PCR; TCRdb's copy has only in-frame clones and leaves some out. This sample carries roughly 110,000 clones, 84% of them seen once, and the ten largest clones take 24%. This specimen was CD8+ T cells sorted from blood, taken at week 24, from a patient treated with tofacitinib. These receptor sequences come from a human donor with alopecia areata.

The rearrangement links TRBV7-9 to TRBJ2-3, with 11 bases lining up with TRBD2. The germline V gene encodes CDR1 SEHNR and CDR2 FQNEAQ (reference sequence). The V segment lost 3 bases and the J segment 0 bases; nucleotides outside the gene matches: 2. The CDR3 spans 16 residues. CDR3: CASSFLAGGSTDTQYF. CDR3 coding DNA: TGTGCCAGCAGCTTCCTAGCGGGGGGAAGCACAGATACGCAGTATTTT.

This chain connects TRBV7-9 to TRBJ2-3; tentative D call: TRBD1 (5 bases). V lost 7 bases to trimming and J lost 2 bases, with 19 bases between them. Germline CDR1 and CDR2: SEHNR and FQNEAQ (reference sequence). CDR3 length: 16 residues. CDR3 protein: CASTQSRTGYTDTQYF. In nucleotides, the CDR3 is TGTGCCAGCACCCAATCACGTACAGGTTACACAGATACGCAGTATTTT.

This chain joins TRBV6-1 and TRBJ2-7; D unresolved. Looked up from germline, CDR1 is MNHNS and CDR2 is SASEGT. V was cut by 8 bases and J by 4 bases, with 18 bases left in between. The CDR3 is 14 amino acids. CDR3 in DNA: TGTGCCAGCCCGGTGGAAGGGATGGAGTACGAGCAGTACTTC. Its protein product is CASPVEGMEYEQYF.

This clone was recorded a few times. Other DNA sequences of this sample code for an identical CDR3. The CDR3 nucleotides read TGTGCCAGCAGCTTGAACGAGCAGTTCTTC. Translation gives CASSLNEQFF. The genes are TRBV11-2 and TRBJ2-1, with D hard to call. Trimming removed 3 bases at V and 10 bases at J, with 4 bases between. Per germline, CDR1 SGHAT and CDR2 FQNNGV. This CDR3 is built from 10 residues. Full variable domain (rest looked up from reference TRBV11-2 and TRBJ2-1): EAGVAQSPRYKIIEKRQSVAFWCNPISGHATLYWYQQILGQGPKLLIQFQNNGVVDDSQLPKDRFSAERLKGVDSTLKIQPAKLEDSAVYLCASSLNEQFFGPGTRLTVL.

This clone turned up a few times. The chain combines TRBV10-3 with TRBJ1-3; TRBD1 matches 7 bases. The CDR3 totals 14 residues. CDR1 is ENHRY and CDR2 is SYGVKD in the germline V gene. V gave up 9 bases and J gave up 0 bases; unmatched junction bases: 5. The DNA of the CDR3 is TGTGCCATAGGGACAGCCAGCTCTGGAAACACCATATATTTT. As protein: CAIGTASSGNTIYF.

This clone was found a few times. The CDR3 nucleotides read TGTGCCTGGAGCCGGTCCCGCCTTTTTACCTTGAACACTGAAGCTTTCTTT. Protein product: CAWSRSRLFTLNTEAFF. The chain recombines TRBV30 with TRBJ1-1; D ambiguous. Germline V gene lookup returns CDR1 GTSNPN and CDR2 SVGIG (reference sequence). The CDR3 consists of 17 residues. The ends were cut back, 3 bases at V and 0 bases at J, with 20 bases in the middle.